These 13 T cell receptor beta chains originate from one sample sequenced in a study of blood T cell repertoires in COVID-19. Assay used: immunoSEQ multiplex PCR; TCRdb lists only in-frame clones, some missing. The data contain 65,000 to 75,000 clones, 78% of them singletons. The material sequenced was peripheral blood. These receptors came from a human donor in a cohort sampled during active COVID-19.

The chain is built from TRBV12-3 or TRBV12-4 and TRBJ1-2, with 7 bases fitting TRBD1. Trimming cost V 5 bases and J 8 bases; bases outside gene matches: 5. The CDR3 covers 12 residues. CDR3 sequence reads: CASSIRQGGYTF. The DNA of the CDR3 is TGTGCCAGCAGTATCCGACAGGGAGGCTACACCTTC.

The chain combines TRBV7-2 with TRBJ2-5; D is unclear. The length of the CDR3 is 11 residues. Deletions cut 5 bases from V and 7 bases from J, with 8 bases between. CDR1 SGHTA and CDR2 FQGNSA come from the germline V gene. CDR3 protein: CASSIGGTQYF. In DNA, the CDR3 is TGTGCCAGCAGCATAGGCGGGACCCAGTACTTC. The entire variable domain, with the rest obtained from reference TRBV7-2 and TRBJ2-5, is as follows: GAGVSQSPSNKVTEKGKDVELRCDPISGHTALYWYRQSLGQGLEFLIYFQGNSAPDKSGLPSDRFSAERTGGSVSTLTIQRTQQEDSAVYLCASSIGGTQYFGPGTRLLVL.

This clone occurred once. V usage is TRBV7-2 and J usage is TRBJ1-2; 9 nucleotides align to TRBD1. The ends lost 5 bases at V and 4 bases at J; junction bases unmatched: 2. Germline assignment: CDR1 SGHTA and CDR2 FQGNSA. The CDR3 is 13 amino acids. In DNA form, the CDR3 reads TGTGCCAGCAGCCAGACAGGGGGCTATGGCTACACCTTC. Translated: CASSQTGGYGYTF.

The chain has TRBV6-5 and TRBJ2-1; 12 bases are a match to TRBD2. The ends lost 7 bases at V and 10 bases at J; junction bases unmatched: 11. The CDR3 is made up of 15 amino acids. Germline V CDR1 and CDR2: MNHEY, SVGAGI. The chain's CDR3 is CASTRLAGESAEQFF. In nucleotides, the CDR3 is TGTGCCAGCACCCGACTAGCGGGAGAGAGCGCGGAGCAGTTCTTC.

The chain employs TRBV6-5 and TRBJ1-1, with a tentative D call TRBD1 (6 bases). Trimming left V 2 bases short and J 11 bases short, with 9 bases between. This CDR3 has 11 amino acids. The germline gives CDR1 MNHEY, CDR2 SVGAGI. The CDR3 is CASSYGGAAFF. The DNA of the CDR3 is TGTGCCAGCAGTTACGGGGGGGCGGCTTTCTTT.

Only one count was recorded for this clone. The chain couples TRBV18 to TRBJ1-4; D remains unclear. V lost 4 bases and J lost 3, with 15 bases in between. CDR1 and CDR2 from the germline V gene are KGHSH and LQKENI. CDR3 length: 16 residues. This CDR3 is CASSRVNPLANEKLFF. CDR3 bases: TGTGCCAGCTCACGCGTTAATCCCCTGGCTAATGAAAAACTGTTTTTT.

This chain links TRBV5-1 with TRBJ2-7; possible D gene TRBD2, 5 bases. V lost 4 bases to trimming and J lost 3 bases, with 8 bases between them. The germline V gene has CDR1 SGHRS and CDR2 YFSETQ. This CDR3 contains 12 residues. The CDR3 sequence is CASSVGDYEQYF. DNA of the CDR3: TGCGCCAGCAGCGTCGGGGACTACGAGCAGTACTTC.

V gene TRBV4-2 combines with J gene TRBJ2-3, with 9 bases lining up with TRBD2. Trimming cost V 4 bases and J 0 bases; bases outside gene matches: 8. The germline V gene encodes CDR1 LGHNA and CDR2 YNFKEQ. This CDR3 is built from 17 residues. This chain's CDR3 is CASSRDLSGGSTDTQYF. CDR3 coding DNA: TGTGCCAGCAGCCGAGATCTTAGCGGGGGTAGCACAGATACGCAGTATTTT.

This CDR3 is CATSDFGGSTYNEQFF. Here the CDR3 DNA reads TGTGCCACCAGTGATTTCGGTGGGAGTACCTACAATGAGCAGTTCTTC. The rearrangement uses TRBV24-1 and TRBJ2-1; tentatively, D is TRBD2 (5 bases). Germline loops: CDR1 KGHDR, CDR2 SFDVKD. Trimming cost V 1 base and J 2 bases, with 11 bases left between them. The CDR3 has 16 amino acids.

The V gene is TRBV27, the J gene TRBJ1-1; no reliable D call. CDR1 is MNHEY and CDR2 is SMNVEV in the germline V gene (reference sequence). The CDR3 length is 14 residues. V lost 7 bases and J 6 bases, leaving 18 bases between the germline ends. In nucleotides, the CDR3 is TGTGCCAGCAAGTCCCCCACTGTTGGTGCTGAAGCTTTCTTT. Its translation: CASKSPTVGAEAFF.

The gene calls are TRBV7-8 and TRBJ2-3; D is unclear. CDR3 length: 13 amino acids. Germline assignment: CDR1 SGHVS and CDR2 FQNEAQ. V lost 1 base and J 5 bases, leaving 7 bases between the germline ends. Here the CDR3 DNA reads TGTGCCAGCAGCTTAGACTATGTAGATACGCAGTATTTT. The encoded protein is CASSLDYVDTQYF. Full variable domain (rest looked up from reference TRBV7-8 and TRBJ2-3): GAGVSQSPRYKVAKRGQDVALRCDPISGHVSLFWYQQALGQGPEFLTYFQNEAQLDKSGLPSDRFFAERPEGSVSTLKIQRTQQEDSAVYLCASSLDYVDTQYFGPGTRLTVL.

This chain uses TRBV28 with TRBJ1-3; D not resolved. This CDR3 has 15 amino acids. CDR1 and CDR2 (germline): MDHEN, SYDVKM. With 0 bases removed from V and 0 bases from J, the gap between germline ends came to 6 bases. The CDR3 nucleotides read TGTGCCAGCAGTTTATGGGGCATCTCTGGAAACACCATATATTTT. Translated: CASSLWGISGNTIYF. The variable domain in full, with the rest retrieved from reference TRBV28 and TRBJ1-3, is DVKVTQSSRYLVKRTGEKVFLECVQDMDHENMFWYRQDPGLGLRLIYFSYDVKMKEKGDIPEGYSVSREKKERFSLILESASTNQTSMYLCASSLWGISGNTIYFGEGSWLTVV.

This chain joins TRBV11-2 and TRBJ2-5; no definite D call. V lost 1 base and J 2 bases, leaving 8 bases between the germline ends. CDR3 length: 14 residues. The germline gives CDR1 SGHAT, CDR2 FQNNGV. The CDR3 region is CASSLGSVQETQYF. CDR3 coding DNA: TGTGCCAGCAGCTTAGGTTCGGTGCAAGAGACCCAGTACTTC.